This TCR beta chain was identified during a study of shared clonotypes between healthy human individuals. J gave up 4 bases and V 4 bases, and 3 bases lay outside the gene matches. The CDR3 spans 14 residues. Germline CDR1 reads LNHNV; CDR2 reads YYDKDF (reference sequence). Measured with immunoSEQ multiplex PCR; TCRdb has only the in-frame clones, and not every one. The sample lists approximately 840,000 clones, about 96% occurring once. Terminally differentiated effector memory CD45RA+ cells were excluded by CCR7 positive selection of CD45RO-negative cells. The chain recombines TRBV15 with TRBJ2-7; 11 bases line up with TRBD1. The TCR was taken from a man between 25 and 39 years old in good health. Sample: naive CD8+ T cells sorted from blood. Here the CDR3 DNA reads TGTGCCACCAGCATGGGACAGGGGGTTTACGAGCAGTACTTC. Its translation: CATSMGQGVYEQYF.